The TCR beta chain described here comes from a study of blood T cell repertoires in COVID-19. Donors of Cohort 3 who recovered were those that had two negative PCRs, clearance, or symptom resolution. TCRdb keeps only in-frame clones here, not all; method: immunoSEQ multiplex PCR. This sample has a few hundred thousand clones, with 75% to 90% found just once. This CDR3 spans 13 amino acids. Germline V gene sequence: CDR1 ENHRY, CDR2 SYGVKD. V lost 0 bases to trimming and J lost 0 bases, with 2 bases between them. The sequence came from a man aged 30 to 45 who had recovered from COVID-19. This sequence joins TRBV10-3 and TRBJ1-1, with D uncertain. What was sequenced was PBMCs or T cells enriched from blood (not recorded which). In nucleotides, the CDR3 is TGTGCCATCAGTGAGTCTATGAACACTGAAGCTTTCTTT. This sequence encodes CAISESMNTEAFF.